The T cell receptor (beta chain) under discussion was sequenced for a study of cytomegalovirus exposure and HLA in healthy donors. About the study: In a previous analysis, some 120 million unique TCR beta sequences were found from 150 million to 200 million T cells.

Primers for the PCR totalled 60 Vbeta and 13 Jbeta. Sequencing used immunoSEQ multiplex PCR; TCRdb keeps in-frame clones, though not all of them. The sample consists of some 160,000 clones, about 72% of them appearing once. V lost 4 bases and J lost 3; bases outside the gene matches: 5. Germline V gene lookup returns CDR1 SGDLS and CDR2 YYNGEE. The CDR3 is made up of 15 amino acids. The study's findings and limits: Researchers reported in a later analysis that a missense DCLRE1C variant was tied to TCR beta V- and J-gene trimming. Several V segments, TRBV6-2 and TRBV6-3 among them, could not be told apart and were dropped. Most subjects had HLA-A and HLA-B alleles reportedly predicted accurately by TCR beta sequences.

A remark on this clone: Its specificity is not known.

The chain recombines TRBV9 with TRBJ2-7; 12 nucleotides line up with TRBD2. The sample was PBMCs. The receptor's source is a man aged 60 to 75 in good health and CMV-seronegative. This CDR3 reads CASSPGTSGLYEQYF. The DNA of the CDR3 is TGTGCCAGCAGCCCCGGGACTAGCGGGCTCTACGAGCAGTACTTC. Looking up the rest from reference TRBV9 and TRBJ2-7 gives the full variable domain: DSGVTQTPKHLITATGQRVTLRCSPRSGDLSVYWYQQSLDQGLQFLIQYYNGEERAKGNILERFSAQQFPDLHSELNLSSLELGDSALYFCASSPGTSGLYEQYFGPGTRLTVT.